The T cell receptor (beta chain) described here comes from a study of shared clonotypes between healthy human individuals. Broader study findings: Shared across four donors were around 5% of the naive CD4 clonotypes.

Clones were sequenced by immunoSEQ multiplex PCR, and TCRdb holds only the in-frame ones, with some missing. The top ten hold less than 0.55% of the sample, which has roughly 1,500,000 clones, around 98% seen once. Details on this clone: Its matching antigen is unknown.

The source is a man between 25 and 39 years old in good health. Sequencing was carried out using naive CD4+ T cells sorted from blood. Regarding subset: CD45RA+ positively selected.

This CDR3 reads CASSEALLSEQYF. CDR3 sequence (DNA): TGTGCCAGCAGTGAAGCGCTTCTCTCCGAGCAGTACTTC. The chain couples TRBV6-1 to TRBJ2-7; D ambiguous. The germline V and J ends were trimmed by 0 bases and 6 bases, with 9 bases remaining between them. Germline lookup yields CDR1 MNHNS and CDR2 SASEGT. This CDR3 contains 13 residues.